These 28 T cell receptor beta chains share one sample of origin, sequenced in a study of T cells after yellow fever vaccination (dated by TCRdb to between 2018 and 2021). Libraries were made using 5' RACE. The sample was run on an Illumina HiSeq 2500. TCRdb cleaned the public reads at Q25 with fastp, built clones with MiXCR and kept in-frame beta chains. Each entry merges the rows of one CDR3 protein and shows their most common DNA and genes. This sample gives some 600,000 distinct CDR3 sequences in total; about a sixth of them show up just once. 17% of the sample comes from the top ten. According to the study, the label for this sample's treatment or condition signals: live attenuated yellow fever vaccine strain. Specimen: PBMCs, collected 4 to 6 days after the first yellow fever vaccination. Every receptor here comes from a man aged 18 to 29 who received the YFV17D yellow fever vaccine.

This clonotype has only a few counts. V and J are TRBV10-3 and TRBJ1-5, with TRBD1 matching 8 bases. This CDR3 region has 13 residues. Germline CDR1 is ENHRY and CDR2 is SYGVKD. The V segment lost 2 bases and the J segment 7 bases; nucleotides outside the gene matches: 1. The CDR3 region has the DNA TGTGCCATCAGTGAGACAGGGGGGCAGCCCCAGCATTTT. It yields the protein CAISETGGQPQHF.

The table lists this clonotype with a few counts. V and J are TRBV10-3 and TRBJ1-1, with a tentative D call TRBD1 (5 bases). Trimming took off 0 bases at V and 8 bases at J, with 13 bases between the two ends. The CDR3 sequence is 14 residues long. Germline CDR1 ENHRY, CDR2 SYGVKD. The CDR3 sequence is CAISESKGVLEAFF. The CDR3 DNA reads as TGTGCCATCAGTGAGTCGAAAGGGGTCTTAGAAGCTTTCTTT.

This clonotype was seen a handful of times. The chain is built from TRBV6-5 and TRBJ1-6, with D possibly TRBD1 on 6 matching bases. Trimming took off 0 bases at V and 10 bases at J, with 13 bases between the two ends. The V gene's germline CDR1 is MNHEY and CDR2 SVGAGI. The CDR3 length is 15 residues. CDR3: CASSYSGRGGSPLHF. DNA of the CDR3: TGTGCCAGCAGTTACTCCGGCAGGGGAGGATCACCCCTCCACTTT.

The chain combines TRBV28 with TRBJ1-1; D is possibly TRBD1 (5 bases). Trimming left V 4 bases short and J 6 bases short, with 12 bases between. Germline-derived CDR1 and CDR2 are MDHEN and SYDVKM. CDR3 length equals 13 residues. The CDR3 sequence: CASSYEGLAEAFF. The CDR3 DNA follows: TGTGCCAGCAGTTATGAGGGGTTAGCTGAAGCTTTCTTT.

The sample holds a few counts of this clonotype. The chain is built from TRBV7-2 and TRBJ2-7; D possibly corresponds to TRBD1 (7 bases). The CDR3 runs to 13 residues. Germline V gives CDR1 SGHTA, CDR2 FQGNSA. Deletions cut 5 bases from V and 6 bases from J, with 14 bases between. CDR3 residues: CASSRDREAEQYV. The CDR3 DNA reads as TGTGCCAGCAGCCGCGACAGGGAGGCCGAGCAGTACGTC.

The CDR3 sequence: CASSFPGESTDTQYF. For the CDR3, the DNA is TGTGCCAGCAGCTTTCCAGGAGAATCCACAGATACGCAGTATTTT. This chain joins TRBV7-8 and TRBJ2-3; D gene ambiguous. The CDR3 is made up of 15 amino acids. In germline, CDR1 is SGHVS, CDR2 FQNEAQ. V lost 3 bases, J lost 2 bases, and 12 bases lay in between.

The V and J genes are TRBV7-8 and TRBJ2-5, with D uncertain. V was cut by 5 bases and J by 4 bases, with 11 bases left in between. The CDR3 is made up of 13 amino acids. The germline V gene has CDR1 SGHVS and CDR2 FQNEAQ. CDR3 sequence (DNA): TGTGCCAGCAGCCCCGGCAACCTAGAGACCCAGTACTTC. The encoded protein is CASSPGNLETQYF.

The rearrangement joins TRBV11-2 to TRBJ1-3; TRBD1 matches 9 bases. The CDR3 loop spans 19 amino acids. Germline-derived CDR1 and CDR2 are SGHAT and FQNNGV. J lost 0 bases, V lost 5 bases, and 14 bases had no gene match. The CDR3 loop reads CASSKSPRDRAFSGNTIYF. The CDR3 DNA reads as TGTGCCAGCAGCAAATCGCCCCGGGACAGGGCATTCTCTGGAAACACCATATATTTT.

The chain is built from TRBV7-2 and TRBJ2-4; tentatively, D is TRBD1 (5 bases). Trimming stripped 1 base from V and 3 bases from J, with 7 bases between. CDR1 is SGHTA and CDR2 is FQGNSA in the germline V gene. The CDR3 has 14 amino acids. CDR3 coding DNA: TGTGCCAGCAGCTTAGTTCAGGGCAAAAACATTCAGTACTTC. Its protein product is CASSLVQGKNIQYF.

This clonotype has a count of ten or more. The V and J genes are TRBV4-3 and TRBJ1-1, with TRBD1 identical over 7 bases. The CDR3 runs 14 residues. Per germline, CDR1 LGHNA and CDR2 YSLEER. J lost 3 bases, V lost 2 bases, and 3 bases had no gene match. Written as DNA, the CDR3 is TGCGCCAGCAGCCAACAGGGGGGGGACACTGAAGCTTTCTTT. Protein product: CASSQQGGDTEAFF.

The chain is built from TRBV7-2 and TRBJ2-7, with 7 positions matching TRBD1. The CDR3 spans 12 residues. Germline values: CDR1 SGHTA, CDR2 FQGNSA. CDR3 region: CASSLTGTALHV. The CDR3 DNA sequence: TGTGCCAGCAGCTTGACCGGGACAGCTCTACACGTC.

The CDR3 coding sequence is TGTGCCACCAGTGCCCTGGGCCAGGCAGATACGCAGTATTTT. It codes for CATSALGQADTQYF. The gene calls are TRBV24-1 and TRBJ2-3; D is uncertain. Between the trimmed V and J ends, which lost 5 bases and 4 bases, there was a span of 12 bases. Germline V lookup: CDR1 KGHDR, CDR2 SFDVKD. The CDR3 has 14 residues.

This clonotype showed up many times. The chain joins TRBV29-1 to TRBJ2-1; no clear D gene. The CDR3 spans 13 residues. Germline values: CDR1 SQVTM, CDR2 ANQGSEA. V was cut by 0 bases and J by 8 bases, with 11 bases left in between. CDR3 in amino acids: CSVEDRYIHEQFF. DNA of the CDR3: TGCAGCGTTGAAGATCGATACATCCATGAGCAGTTCTTC.

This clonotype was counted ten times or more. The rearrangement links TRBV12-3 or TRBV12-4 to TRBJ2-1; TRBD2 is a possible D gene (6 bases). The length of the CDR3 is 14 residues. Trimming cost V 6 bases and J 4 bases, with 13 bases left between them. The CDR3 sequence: CASSSRAGYNEQFF. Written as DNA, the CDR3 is TGTGCCAGCAGCTCCCGGGCGGGGTACAATGAGCAGTTCTTC.

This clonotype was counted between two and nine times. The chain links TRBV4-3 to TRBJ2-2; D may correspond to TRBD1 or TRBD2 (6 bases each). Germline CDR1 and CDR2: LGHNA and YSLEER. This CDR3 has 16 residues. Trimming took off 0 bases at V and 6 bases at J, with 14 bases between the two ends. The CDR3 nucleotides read TGCGCCAGCAGCCAAGATGGGGGGCAGTGGCCCGGGGAGCTGTTTTTT. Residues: CASSQDGGQWPGELFF.

The chain's CDR3 is CASSQRDTNTGELFF. CDR3 sequence (DNA): TGCGCCAGCAGCCAAAGGGACACCAACACCGGGGAGCTGTTTTTT. The gene calls are TRBV4-1 and TRBJ2-2, with D possibly matching TRBD1 (6 bases). The CDR3 has 15 amino acids. Germline loops: CDR1 MGHRA, CDR2 YSYEKL. Trimming cost V 2 bases and J 2 bases, with 9 bases left between them.

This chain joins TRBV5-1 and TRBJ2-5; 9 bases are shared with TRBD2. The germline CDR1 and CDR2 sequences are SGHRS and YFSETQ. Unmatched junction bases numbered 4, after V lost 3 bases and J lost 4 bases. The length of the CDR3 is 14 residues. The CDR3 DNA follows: TGCGCCAGCAGCTCGAGACTAGCGGTAGAGACCCAGTACTTC. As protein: CASSSRLAVETQYF.

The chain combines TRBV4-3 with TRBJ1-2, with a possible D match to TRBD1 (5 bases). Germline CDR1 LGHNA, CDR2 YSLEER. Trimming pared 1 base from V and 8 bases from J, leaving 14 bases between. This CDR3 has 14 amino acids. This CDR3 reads CASSQVARVKGYTF. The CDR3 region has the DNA TGCGCCAGCAGCCAAGTAGCCAGGGTCAAAGGCTACACCTTC.

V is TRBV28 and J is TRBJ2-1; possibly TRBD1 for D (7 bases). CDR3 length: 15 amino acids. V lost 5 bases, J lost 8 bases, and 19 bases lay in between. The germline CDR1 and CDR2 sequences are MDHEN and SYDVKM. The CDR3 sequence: CASSPGAGGRDEQFF. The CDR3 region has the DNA TGTGCCAGCAGTCCGGGGGCAGGGGGGCGTGATGAGCAGTTCTTC. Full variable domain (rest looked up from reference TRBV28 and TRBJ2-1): DVKVTQSSRYLVKRTGEKVFLECVQDMDHENMFWYRQDPGLGLRLIYFSYDVKMKEKGDIPEGYSVSREKKERFSLILESASTNQTSMYLCASSPGAGGRDEQFFGPGTRLTVL.

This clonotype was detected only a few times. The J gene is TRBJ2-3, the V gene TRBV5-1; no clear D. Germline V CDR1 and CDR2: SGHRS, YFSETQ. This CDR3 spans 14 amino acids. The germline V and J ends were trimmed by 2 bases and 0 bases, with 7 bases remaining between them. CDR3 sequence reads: CASSFRDSTDTQYF. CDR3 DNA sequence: TGCGCCAGCAGCTTTCGTGACAGCACAGATACGCAGTATTTT.

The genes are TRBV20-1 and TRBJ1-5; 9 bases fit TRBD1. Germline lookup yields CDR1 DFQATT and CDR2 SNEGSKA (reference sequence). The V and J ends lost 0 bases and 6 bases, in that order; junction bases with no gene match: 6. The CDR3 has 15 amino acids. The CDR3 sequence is CSAREGQGTGQPQHF. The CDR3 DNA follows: TGCAGTGCTAGAGAAGGACAGGGGACGGGTCAGCCCCAGCATTTT.

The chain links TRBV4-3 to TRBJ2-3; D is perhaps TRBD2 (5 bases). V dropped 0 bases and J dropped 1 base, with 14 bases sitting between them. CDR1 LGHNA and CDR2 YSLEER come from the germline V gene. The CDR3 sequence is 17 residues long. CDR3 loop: CASSQDRTGIRTDTQYF. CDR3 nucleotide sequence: TGCGCCAGCAGCCAAGATCGGACCGGGATCCGCACAGATACGCAGTATTTT.

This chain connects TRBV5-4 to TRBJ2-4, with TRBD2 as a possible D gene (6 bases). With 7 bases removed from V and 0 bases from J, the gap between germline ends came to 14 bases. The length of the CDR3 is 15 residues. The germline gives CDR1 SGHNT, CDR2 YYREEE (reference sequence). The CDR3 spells CASGRSGLAKNIQYF. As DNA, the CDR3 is TGTGCCAGCGGGCGTAGCGGACTAGCCAAAAACATTCAGTACTTC.

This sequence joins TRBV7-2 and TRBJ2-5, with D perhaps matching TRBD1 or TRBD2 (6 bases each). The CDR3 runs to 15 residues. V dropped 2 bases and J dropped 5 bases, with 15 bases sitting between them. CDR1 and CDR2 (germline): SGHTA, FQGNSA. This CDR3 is CASSLNTGAQETQYF. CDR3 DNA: TGTGCCAGCAGCTTAAATACGGGGGCGCAGGAGACCCAGTACTTC.

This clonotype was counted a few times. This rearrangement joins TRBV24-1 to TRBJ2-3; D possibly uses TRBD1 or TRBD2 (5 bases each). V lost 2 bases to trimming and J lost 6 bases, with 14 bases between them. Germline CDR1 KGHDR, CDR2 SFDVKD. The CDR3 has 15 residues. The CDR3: CATSDSPAGTDTQYF. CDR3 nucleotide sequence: TGTGCCACCAGTGATTCCCCTGCAGGGACGGATACGCAGTATTTT.

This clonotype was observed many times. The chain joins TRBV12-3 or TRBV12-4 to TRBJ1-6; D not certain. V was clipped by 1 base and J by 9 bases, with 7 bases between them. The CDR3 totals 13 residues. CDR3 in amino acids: CASSLGGGSPLHF. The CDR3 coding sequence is TGTGCCAGCAGTTTAGGGGGAGGTTCACCCCTCCACTTT.

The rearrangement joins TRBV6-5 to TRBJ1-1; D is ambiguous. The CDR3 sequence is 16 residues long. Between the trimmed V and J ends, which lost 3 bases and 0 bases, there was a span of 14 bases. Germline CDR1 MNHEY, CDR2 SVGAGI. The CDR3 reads CASSYPSRRMNTEAFF. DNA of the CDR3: TGTGCCAGCAGTTATCCTTCACGTAGAATGAACACTGAAGCTTTCTTT.

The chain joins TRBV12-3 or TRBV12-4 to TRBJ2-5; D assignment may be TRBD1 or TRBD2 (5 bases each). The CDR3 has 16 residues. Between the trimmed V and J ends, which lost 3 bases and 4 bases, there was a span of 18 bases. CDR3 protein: CASSFTGGGMGETQYF. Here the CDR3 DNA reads TGTGCCAGCAGTTTTACTGGGGGTGGTATGGGAGAGACCCAGTACTTC.